The clone carrying this TCR beta chain is a singleton in its sample. Its antigen is currently unknown. The data belong to a study of blood T cells in healthy people across ages. Study background: Template switching picked up about one barcoded beta molecule for each two T cells.

Germline loops: CDR1 SQVTM, CDR2 ANQGSEA. This CDR3 is 12 amino acids long. V lost 7 bases and J lost 7, with 16 bases in between. General observations from the study: The recorded TCR beta diversity per million T cells decreased in a roughly linear manner with age.

A sample-barcoded 5' primer and a J-beta primer mix were used in a second PCR of roughly 7 to 12 cycles. Every molecule of cDNA carried a tag from a template-switch adaptor with 12 random nucleotides. TCRdb re-analysed the 5' RACE reads in MiXCR, keeping a single row per CDR3 protein. This sample has approximately 670,000 distinct CDR3 sequences, with around 38% found just once. The receptor's source is an elderly man in good health. Sequenced input: blood. The genes are TRBV29-1 and TRBJ1-1, with D perhaps matching TRBD1 (5 bases). The CDR3 sequence is CSAPTGGIEAFF. CDR3 sequence (DNA): TGCAGCGCTCCGACCGGGGGGATTGAAGCTTTCTTT.